The subject of this entry is one TCR beta chain. Its antigen is as yet unknown. Germline assignment: CDR1 ENHRY and CDR2 SYGVKD. Deletions cut 2 bases from V and 8 bases from J, with 15 bases between. The CDR3 sequence is 14 residues long. This sample was taken from a study of shared clonotypes between healthy human individuals. Regarding the study as a whole: Even with large depth, rarefaction showed that sorted-subset sequencing was incomplete. Few donors limited the genetic and exposure-history diversity represented.

DNA at roughly 0.2 ug, around 30,000 T cell genomes, went into sorted-subset replicate PCRs. The method was immunoSEQ multiplex PCR; TCRdb's version includes in-frame clones alone and lacks a portion of them. The repertoire consists of roughly 2.5 million clones, with more than 80% occurring once and the leading ten covering around 0.15%. A CD45RA-negative memory subset and a CD45RA+ naive subset were separated from the CD4+ cells. The TCR sequence derives from a man aged 18-30 years in good health. This chain joins TRBV10-3 and TRBJ1-2, with D unresolved. The sequenced sample consisted of naive CD4+ T cells sorted from blood. Stated subset: CD45RA+ positively selected. The DNA of the CDR3 is TGTGCCATCAGTGAGGTGGCGGGGTCTAGGGGCTACACCTTC. Its protein is CAISEVAGSRGYTF.